The sequence of this T cell receptor (beta chain) was determined in a study of Ad26.COV2.S vaccination and SARS-CoV-2 variants. Looking at the study overall: Donor got 5x10^10 or 1x10^11 viral particles of Ad26.COV2.S.

Notes on the study in general: Responses of spike-specific T cells (both CD8+ and CD4+) reportedly showed substantial breadth after vaccination. Non-spike TCR breadth showed similarity between vaccine and placebo recipients.

Treatment described: roughly 19 received Ad26.COV2.S at low or high dose, single or two shots; a few received placebo; per-sample allocation not given. The samples were gathered on day 63 after the first injection of vaccine or placebo. An Ad26 vector carrying the Wuhan-strain SARS-CoV-2 spike served as the vaccine. The CDR3 has 15 residues. Germline V gene data show CDR1 as SGHTA and CDR2 as FQGNSA. Trimming cost V 2 bases and J 4 bases; bases outside gene matches: 4. Assay: immunoSEQ multiplex PCR; the TCRdb copy retains only in-frame clones and omits some. The data hold 440,000 or so clones, with 89% observed a single time. With respect to this clone: What it binds is not known.

The sequence was obtained from a person between 18 and 59 years old who received the Ad26.COV2.S COVID-19 vaccine or a placebo. The rearrangement joins TRBV7-2 to TRBJ1-4; 7 nucleotides agree with TRBD1. The material was peripheral blood, obtained in a trial of Ad26.COV2.S vaccine versus placebo. This CDR3 is CASSLTGQSNEKLFF. CDR3 sequence (DNA): TGTGCCAGCAGCTTAACGGGACAGAGTAATGAAAAACTGTTTTTT.